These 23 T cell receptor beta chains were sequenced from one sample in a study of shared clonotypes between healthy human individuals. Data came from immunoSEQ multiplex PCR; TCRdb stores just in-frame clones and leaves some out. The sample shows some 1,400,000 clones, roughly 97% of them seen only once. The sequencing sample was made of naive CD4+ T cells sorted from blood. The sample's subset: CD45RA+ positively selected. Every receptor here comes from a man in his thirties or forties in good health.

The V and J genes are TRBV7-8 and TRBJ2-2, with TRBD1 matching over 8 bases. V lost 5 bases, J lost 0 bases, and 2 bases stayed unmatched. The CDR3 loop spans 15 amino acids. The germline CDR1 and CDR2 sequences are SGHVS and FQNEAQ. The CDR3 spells CASSKDRANTGELFF. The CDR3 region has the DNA TGTGCCAGCAGCAAGGACAGGGCGAACACCGGGGAGCTGTTTTTT. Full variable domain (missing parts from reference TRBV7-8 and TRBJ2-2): GAGVSQSPRYKVAKRGQDVALRCDPISGHVSLFWYQQALGQGPEFLTYFQNEAQLDKSGLPSDRFFAERPEGSVSTLKIQRTQQEDSAVYLCASSKDRANTGELFFGEGSRLTVL.

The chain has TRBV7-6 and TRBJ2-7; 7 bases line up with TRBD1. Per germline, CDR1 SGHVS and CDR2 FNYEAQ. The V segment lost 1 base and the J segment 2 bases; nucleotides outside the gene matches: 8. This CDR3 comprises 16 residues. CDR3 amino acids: CASSLGSGTAAYEQYF. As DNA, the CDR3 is TGTGCCAGCAGCTTAGGGTCCGGGACAGCCGCCTACGAGCAGTACTTC.

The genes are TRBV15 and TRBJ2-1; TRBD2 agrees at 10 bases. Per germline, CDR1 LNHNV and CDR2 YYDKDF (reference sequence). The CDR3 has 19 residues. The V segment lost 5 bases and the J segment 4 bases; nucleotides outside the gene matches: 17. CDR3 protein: CATSRTSGTGGMVYNEQFF. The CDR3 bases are TGTGCCACCAGCCGGACTAGCGGCACAGGTGGGATGGTTTACAATGAGCAGTTCTTC.

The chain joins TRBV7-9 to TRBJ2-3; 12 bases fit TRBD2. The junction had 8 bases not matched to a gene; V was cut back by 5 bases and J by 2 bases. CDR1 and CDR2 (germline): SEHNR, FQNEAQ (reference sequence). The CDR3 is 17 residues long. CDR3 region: CASSTGLAGPLTDTQYF. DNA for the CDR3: TGTGCCAGCAGCACAGGACTAGCGGGACCCCTCACAGATACGCAGTATTTT. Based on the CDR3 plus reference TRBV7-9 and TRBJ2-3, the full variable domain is DTGVSQNPRHKITKRGQNVTFRCDPISEHNRLYWYRQTLGQGPEFLTYFQNEAQLEKSRLLSDRFSAERPKGSFSTLEIQRTEQGDSAMYLCASSTGLAGPLTDTQYFGPGTRLTVL.

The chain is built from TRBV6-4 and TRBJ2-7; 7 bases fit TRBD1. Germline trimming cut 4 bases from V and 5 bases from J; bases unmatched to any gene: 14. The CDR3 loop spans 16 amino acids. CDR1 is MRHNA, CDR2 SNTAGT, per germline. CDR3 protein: CASSAPYRQGGNEQYF. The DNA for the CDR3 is TGTGCCAGCAGTGCCCCCTACCGACAGGGTGGGAACGAGCAGTACTTC.

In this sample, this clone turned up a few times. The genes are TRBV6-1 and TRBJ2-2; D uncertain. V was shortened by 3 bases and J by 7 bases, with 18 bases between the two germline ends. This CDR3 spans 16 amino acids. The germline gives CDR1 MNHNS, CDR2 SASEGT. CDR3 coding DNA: TGTGCCAGCAGTGACCCCGGTCGGAAGGAAATCGGGGAGCTGTTTTTT. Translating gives CASSDPGRKEIGELFF.

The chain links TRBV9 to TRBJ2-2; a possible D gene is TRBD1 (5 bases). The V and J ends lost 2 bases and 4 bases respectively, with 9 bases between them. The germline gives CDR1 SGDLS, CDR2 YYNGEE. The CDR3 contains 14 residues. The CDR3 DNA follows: TGTGCCAGCAGCGTTAGGGGTAGCACCGGGGAGCTGTTTTTT. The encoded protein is CASSVRGSTGELFF. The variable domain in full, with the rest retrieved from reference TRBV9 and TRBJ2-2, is DSGVTQTPKHLITATGQRVTLRCSPRSGDLSVYWYQQSLDQGLQFLIQYYNGEERAKGNILERFSAQQFPDLHSELNLSSLELGDSALYFCASSVRGSTGELFFGEGSRLTVL.

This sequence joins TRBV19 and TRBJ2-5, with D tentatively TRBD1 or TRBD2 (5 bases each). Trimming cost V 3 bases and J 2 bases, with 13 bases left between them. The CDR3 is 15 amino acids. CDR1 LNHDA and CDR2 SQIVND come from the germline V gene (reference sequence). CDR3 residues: CASSIGGAPQETQYF. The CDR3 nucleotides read TGTGCCAGTAGTATTGGGGGAGCCCCACAAGAGACCCAGTACTTC.

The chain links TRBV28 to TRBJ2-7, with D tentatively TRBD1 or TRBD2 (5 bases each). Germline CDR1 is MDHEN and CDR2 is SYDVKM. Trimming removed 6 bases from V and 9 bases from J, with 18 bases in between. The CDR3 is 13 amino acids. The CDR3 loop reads CASSPGTLDGQYF. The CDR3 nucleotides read TGTGCCAGCAGCCCAGGGACCCTAGATGGGCAGTACTTC. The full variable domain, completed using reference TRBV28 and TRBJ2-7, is DVKVTQSSRYLVKRTGEKVFLECVQDMDHENMFWYRQDPGLGLRLIYFSYDVKMKEKGDIPEGYSVSREKKERFSLILESASTNQTSMYLCASSPGTLDGQYFGPGTRLTVT.

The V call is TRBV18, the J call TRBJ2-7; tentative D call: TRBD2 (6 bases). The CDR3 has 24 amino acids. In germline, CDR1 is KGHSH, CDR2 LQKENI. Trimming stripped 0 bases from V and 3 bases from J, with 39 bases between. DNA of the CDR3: TGTGCCAGCTCACCACCGGAATTAGGGCTTGCGGAGCGGGCTATCGGGATCGGACGCTACGAGCAGTACTTC. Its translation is CASSPPELGLAERAIGIGRYEQYF.

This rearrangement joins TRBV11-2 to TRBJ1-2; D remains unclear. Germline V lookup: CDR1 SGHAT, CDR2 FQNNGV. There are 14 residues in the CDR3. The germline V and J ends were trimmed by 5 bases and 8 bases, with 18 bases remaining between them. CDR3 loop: CASSPHPRGRGYTF. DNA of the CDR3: TGTGCCAGCAGCCCTCATCCCCGGGGTCGGGGCTACACCTTC.

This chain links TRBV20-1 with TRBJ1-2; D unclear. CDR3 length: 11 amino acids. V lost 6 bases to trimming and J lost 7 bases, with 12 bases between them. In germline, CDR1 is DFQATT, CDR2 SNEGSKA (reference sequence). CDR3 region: CSAGTEGGYTF. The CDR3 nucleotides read TGCAGTGCCGGTACCGAGGGTGGCTACACCTTC.

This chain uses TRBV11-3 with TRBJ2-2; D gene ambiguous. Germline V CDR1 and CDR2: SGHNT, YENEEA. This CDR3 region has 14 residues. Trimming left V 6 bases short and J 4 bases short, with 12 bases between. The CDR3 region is CASSDWRGTGELFF. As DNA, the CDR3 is TGTGCCAGCAGTGACTGGCGAGGCACCGGGGAGCTGTTTTTT.

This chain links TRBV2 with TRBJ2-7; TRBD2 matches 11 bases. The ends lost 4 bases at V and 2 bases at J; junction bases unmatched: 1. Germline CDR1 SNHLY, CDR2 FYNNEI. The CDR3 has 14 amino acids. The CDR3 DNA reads TGTGCCAGCAGTGTAGCGGGAGGGACCTACGAGCAGTACTTC. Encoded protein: CASSVAGGTYEQYF. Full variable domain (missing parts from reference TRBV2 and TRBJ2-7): EPEVTQTPSHQVTQMGQEVILRCVPISNHLYFYWYRQILGQKVEFLVSFYNNEISEKSEIFDDQFSVERPDGSNFTLKIRSTKLEDSAMYFCASSVAGGTYEQYFGPGTRLTVT.

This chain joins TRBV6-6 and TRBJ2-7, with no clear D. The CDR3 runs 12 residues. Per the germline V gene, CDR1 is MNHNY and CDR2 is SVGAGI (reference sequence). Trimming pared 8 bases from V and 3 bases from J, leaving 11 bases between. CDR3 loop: CASSPFYYEQYF. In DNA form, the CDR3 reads TGTGCCAGCTCCCCTTTTTACTACGAGCAGTACTTC.

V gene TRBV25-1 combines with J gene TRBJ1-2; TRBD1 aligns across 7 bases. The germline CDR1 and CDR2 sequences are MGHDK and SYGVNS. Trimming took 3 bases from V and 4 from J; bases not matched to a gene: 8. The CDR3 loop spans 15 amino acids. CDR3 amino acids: CASSEEGARGYGYTF. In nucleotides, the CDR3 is TGTGCCAGCAGTGAGGAGGGGGCGAGAGGCTATGGCTACACCTTC.

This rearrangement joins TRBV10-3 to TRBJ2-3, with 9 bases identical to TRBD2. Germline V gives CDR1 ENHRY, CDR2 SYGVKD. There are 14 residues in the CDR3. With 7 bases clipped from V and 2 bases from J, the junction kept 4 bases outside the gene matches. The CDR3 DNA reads TGTGCCATCAAGCCTAGCGGGGCCACAGATACGCAGTATTTT. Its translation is CAIKPSGATDTQYF.

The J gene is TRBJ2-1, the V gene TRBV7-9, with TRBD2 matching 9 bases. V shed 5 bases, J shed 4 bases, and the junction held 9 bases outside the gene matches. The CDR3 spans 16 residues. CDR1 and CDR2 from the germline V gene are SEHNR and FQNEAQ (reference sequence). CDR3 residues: CASSLYSGSGYNEQFF. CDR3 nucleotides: TGTGCCAGCAGCCTTTATAGCGGGAGTGGGTACAATGAGCAGTTCTTC.

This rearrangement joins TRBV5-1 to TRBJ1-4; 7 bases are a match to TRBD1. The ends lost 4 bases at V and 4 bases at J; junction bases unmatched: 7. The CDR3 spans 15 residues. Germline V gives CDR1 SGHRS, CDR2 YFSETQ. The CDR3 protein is CASSLLGTDNEKLFF. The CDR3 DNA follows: TGCGCCAGCAGCCTTCTCGGGACAGATAATGAAAAACTGTTTTTT.

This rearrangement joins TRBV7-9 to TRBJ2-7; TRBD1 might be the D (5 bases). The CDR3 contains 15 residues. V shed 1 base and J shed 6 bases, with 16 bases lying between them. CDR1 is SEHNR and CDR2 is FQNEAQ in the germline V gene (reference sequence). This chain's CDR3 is CASSLVQGMEGEQYF. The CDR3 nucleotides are TGTGCCAGCAGCTTAGTTCAGGGTATGGAAGGCGAGCAGTACTTC.

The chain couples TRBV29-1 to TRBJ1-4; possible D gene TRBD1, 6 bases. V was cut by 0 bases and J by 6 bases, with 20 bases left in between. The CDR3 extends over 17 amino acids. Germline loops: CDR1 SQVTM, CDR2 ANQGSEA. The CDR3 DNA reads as TGCAGCGTTGAAGATAGGGGGAAGAAATGGCTTTATGAAAAACTGTTTTTT. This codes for CSVEDRGKKWLYEKLFF.

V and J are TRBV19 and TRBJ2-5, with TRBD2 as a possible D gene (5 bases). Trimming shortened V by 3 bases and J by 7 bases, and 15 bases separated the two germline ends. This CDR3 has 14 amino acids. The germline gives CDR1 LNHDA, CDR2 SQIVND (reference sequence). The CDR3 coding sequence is TGTGCCAGTAGTATCGGGATCAGCTATGGGACCCAGTACTTC. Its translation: CASSIGISYGTQYF.

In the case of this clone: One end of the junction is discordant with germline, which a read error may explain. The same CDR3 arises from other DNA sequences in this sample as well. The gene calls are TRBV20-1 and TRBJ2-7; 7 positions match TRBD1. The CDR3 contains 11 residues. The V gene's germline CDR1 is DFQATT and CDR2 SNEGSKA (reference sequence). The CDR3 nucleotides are TGCAGTGCGAGAGACAGGGCCGAGCAGTACTTC. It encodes CSARDRAEQYF.